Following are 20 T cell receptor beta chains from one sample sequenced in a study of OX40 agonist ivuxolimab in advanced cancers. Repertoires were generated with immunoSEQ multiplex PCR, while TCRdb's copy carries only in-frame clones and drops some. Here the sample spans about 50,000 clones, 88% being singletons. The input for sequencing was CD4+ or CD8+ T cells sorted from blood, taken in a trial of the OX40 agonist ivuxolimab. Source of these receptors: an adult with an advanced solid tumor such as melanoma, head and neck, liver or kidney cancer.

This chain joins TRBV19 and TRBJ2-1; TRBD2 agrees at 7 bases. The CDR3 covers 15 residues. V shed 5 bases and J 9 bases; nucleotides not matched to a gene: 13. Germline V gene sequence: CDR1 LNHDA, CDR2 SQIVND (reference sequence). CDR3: CASSPPGGAIAEQFF. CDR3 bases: TGTGCCAGTAGTCCTCCGGGAGGCGCCATTGCTGAGCAGTTCTTC.

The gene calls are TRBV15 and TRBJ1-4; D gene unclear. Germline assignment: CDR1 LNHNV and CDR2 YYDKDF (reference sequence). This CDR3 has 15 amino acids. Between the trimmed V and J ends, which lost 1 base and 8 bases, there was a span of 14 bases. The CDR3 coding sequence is TGTGCCACCAGCAGAGCAGGCCAGGTGGTAGAAAAACTGTTTTTT. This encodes CATSRAGQVVEKLFF.

In DNA form, the CDR3 reads TGTGCCATCAGAAAGGGGGACCAAGAGACCCAGTACTTC. Translation gives CAIRKGDQETQYF. The chain links TRBV10-3 to TRBJ2-5, with D maybe TRBD1 (6 bases). The germline V gene has CDR1 ENHRY and CDR2 SYGVKD. The germline V and J ends were trimmed by 6 bases and 0 bases, with 8 bases remaining between them. CDR3 length: 13 residues.

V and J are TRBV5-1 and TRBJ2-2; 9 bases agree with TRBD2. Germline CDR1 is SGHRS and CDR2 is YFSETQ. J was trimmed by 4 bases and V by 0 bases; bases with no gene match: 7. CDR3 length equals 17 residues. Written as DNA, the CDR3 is TGCGCCAGCAGCTTGGGTACGAGCGGGAGGAGCACCGGGGAGCTGTTTTTT. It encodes CASSLGTSGRSTGELFF.

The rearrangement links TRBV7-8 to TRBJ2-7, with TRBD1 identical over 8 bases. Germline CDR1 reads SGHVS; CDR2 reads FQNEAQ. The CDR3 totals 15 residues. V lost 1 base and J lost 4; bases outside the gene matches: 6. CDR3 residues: CASSLGGTGAYEQYF. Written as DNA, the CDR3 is TGTGCCAGCAGCTTAGGGGGGACAGGAGCATACGAGCAGTACTTC.

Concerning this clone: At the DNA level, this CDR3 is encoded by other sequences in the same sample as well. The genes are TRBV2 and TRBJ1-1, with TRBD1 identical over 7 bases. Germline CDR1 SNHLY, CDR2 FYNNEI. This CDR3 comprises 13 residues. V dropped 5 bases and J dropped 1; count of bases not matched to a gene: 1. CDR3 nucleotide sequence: TGTGCCAGCAGTCGACAGGGGAACACTGAAGCTTTCTTT. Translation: CASSRQGNTEAFF.

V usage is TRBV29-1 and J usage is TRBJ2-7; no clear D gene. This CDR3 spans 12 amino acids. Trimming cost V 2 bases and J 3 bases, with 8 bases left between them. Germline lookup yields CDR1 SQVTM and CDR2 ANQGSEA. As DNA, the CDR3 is TGCAGCGTTGAACCGGACGGCTACGAGCAGTACTTC. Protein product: CSVEPDGYEQYF.

In nucleotides, the CDR3 is TGTGCCAGCAAGACTAGCGGGAGAGGCTACGAGCAGTACTTC. Protein product: CASKTSGRGYEQYF. The V gene is TRBV5-8, the J gene TRBJ2-7; 12 positions agree with TRBD2. The CDR3 has 14 amino acids. The germline V gene encodes CDR1 SGHTS and CDR2 YDEGEE. V gave up 6 bases and J gave up 3 bases; unmatched junction bases: 4.

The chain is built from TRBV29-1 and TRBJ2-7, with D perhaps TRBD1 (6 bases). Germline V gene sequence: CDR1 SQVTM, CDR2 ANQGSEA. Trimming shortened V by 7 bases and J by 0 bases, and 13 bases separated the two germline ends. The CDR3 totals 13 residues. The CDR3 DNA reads TGCAGCGGGGCACAGGGAATCTCCTACGAGCAGTACTTC. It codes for CSGAQGISYEQYF.

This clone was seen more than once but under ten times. The CDR3 bases are TGTGCCAGCAGCGTAACCATAACTAGCGGGAGCTTGAATACGCAGTATTTT. Residues: CASSVTITSGSLNTQYF. The chain joins TRBV9 to TRBJ2-3; the match to TRBD2 covers 11 bases. Trimming removed 1 base from V and 7 bases from J; junction bases left unmatched: 11. The CDR3 is 17 amino acids. The V gene's germline CDR1 is SGDLS and CDR2 YYNGEE.

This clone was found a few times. CDR3 DNA sequence: TGTGCCAGCAGCCCGGGGACTAGCGGGAGAGAGACCCAGTACTTC. Translating gives CASSPGTSGRETQYF. V and J are TRBV11-2 and TRBJ2-5; 14 nucleotides match TRBD2. Germline-derived CDR1 and CDR2 are SGHAT and FQNNGV. Trimming took 5 bases from V and 4 from J; bases not matched to a gene: 3. The CDR3 contains 15 residues.

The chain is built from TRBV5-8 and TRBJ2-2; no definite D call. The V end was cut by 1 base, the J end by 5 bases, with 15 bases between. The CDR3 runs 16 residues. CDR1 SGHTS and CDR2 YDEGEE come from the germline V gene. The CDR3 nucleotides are TGTGCCAGCAGCTTGTTAATATTAGGAAGTACCGGGGAGCTGTTTTTT. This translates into CASSLLILGSTGELFF.

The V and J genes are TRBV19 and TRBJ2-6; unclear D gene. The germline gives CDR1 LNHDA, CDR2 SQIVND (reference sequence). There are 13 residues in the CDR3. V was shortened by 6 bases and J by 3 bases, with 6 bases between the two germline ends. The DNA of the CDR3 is TGTGCCAGTAGCCGCGGTGGGGCCAACGTCCTGACTTTC. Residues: CASSRGGANVLTF.

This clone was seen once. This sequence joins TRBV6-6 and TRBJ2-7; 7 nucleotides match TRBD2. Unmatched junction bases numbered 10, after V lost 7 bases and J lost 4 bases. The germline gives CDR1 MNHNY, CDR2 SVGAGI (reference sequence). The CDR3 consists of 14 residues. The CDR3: CASTAGTNGYEQYF. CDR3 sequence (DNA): TGTGCCAGCACCGCCGGGACTAACGGATACGAGCAGTACTTC.

CDR3 protein: CASSPSPDRGAGGYTF. CDR3 nucleotide sequence: TGTGCCAGCTCACCGAGCCCGGACAGGGGCGCAGGGGGCTACACCTTC. The V and J genes are TRBV18 and TRBJ1-2; 9 bases agree with TRBD1. CDR1 and CDR2 from the germline V gene are KGHSH and LQKENI. The V and J ends lost 3 bases and 8 bases, in that order; junction bases with no gene match: 13. This CDR3 comprises 16 residues.

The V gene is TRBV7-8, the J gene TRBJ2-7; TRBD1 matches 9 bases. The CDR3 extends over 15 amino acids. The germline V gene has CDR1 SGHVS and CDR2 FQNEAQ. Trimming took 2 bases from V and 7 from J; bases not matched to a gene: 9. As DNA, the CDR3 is TGTGCCAGCAGCTTAATGGGACAGGGCCCTAGAGAGCAGTACTTC. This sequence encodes CASSLMGQGPREQYF.

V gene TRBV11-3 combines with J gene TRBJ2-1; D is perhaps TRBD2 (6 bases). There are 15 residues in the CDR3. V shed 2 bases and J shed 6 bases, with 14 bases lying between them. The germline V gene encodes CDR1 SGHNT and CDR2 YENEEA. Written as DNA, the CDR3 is TGTGCCAGCAGCTTATACGGGACTCCCAGCAATGAGCAGTTCTTC. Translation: CASSLYGTPSNEQFF.

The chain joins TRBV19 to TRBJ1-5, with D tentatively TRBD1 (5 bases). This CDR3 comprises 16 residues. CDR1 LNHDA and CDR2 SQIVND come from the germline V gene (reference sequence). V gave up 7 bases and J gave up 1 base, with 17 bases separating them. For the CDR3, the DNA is TGTGCCAGTAACGAAGAGGGGCGAATAAGCAATCAGCCCCAGCATTTT. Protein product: CASNEEGRISNQPQHF.

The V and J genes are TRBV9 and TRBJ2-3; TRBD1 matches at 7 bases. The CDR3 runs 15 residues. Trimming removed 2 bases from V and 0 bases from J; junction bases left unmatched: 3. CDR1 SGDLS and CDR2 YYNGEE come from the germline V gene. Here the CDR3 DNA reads TGTGCCAGCAGCGTTACAGGGGCTAGCACAGATACGCAGTATTTT. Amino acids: CASSVTGASTDTQYF.

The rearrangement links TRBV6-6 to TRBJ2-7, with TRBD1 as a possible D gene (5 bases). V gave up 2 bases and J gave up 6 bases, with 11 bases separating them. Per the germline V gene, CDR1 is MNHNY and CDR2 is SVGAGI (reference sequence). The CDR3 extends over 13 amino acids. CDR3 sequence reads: CASSYAGAGEQYF. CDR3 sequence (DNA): TGTGCCAGCAGTTACGCTGGGGCTGGCGAGCAGTACTTC.